This entry lists 9 T cell receptor beta chains sequenced from one sample in a study of technical replicates of blood from several donors. Libraries were prepared by immunoSEQ multiplex PCR; TCRdb keeps only in-frame clonotypes and omits some of them. The sample gives about 58,000 clones, roughly nine tenths of which show up once; 3% to 4% is in the top ten. The source material was PBMCs. Receptors originate from a human donor in good health. Some clones in this sample may be carry-over from other donors' samples.

V and J are TRBV2 and TRBJ2-7; 7 bases agree with TRBD2. J lost 2 bases, V lost 7 bases, and 11 bases had no gene match. Looked up from germline, CDR1 is SNHLY and CDR2 is FYNNEI. CDR3 length: 15 residues. CDR3 in amino acids: CASIESDSGTYEQYF. The CDR3 coding sequence is TGTGCCAGCATCGAAAGTGACAGCGGGACCTACGAGCAGTACTTC.

This chain connects TRBV29-1 to TRBJ2-5; 7 nucleotides line up with TRBD2. The CDR3 is 14 amino acids. Unmatched junction bases numbered 9, after V lost 3 bases and J lost 5 bases. Germline V gene sequence: CDR1 SQVTM, CDR2 ANQGSEA. The CDR3 reads CSVDFSGSWETQYF. The DNA of the CDR3 is TGCAGCGTTGATTTTAGCGGGTCCTGGGAGACCCAGTACTTC.

This clone was observed a handful of times. The chain employs TRBV4-3 and TRBJ2-1; D remains ambiguous. Trimming shortened V by 0 bases and J by 7 bases, and 22 bases separated the two germline ends. Germline V lookup: CDR1 LGHNA, CDR2 YSLEER. There are 18 residues in the CDR3. CDR3 amino acids: CASSQEHPHLLDVNEQFF. The CDR3 DNA sequence: TGCGCCAGCAGCCAAGAACACCCCCACCTCCTTGATGTAAATGAGCAGTTCTTC.

This clone was found once. The V and J genes are TRBV30 and TRBJ2-4; perhaps TRBD2 as D (7 bases). Germline V gives CDR1 GTSNPN, CDR2 SVGIG (reference sequence). The CDR3 extends over 17 amino acids. V was shortened by 3 bases and J by 0 bases, with 18 bases between the two germline ends. In DNA, the CDR3 is TGTGCCTGGAGCCAAAGGGACGGGGGGCCAGCCAAAAACATTCAGTACTTC. Translation: CAWSQRDGGPAKNIQYF.

The chain carries TRBV2 and TRBJ1-2; D is uncertain. CDR1 SNHLY and CDR2 FYNNEI come from the germline V gene. The CDR3 is made up of 14 amino acids. V shed 2 bases and J shed 3 bases, with 10 bases lying between them. In DNA form, the CDR3 reads TGTGCCAGCAGTGAAACTTCGTCTTACTATGGCTACACCTTC. Residues: CASSETSSYYGYTF.

V is TRBV19 and J is TRBJ1-1, with TRBD1 matching 9 bases. The CDR3 length is 15 residues. Germline V gene sequence: CDR1 LNHDA, CDR2 SQIVND (reference sequence). The trim removed 1 base at V and 5 bases at J, leaving 5 bases unmatched. CDR3 DNA sequence: TGTGCCAGTAGTATAGGGACAGGGGCGAGGACTGAAGCTTTCTTT. Translating it yields CASSIGTGARTEAFF.

The chain has TRBV4-3 and TRBJ2-7; D is unresolved. The CDR3 is 16 residues long. V was trimmed by 0 bases and J by 2 bases, leaving 14 bases between them. The V gene's germline CDR1 is LGHNA and CDR2 YSLEER. Here the CDR3 DNA reads TGCGCCAGCAGCCAAGATTGGAGTCCATTCCCCTACGAGCAGTACTTC. Translated: CASSQDWSPFPYEQYF.

This clone occurred once. The chain combines TRBV19 with TRBJ2-3; perhaps TRBD1 as D (5 bases). Trimming removed 5 bases at V and 0 bases at J, with 12 bases between. The CDR3 length is 15 residues. Germline V CDR1 and CDR2: LNHDA, SQIVND (reference sequence). In DNA, the CDR3 is TGTGCCAGTAGTGTGACAGAACCTAGCACAGATACGCAGTATTTT. Its translation: CASSVTEPSTDTQYF.

This clone has only one observation. V and J are TRBV7-9 and TRBJ2-7; 9 positions match TRBD2. The ends lost 5 bases at V and 2 bases at J; junction bases unmatched: 7. CDR1 SEHNR and CDR2 FQNEAQ come from the germline V gene (reference sequence). The CDR3 runs to 15 residues. The CDR3 DNA is TGTGCCAGCAGCAGTGGACTAGCGCCAACCTACGAGCAGTACTTC. This encodes CASSSGLAPTYEQYF.